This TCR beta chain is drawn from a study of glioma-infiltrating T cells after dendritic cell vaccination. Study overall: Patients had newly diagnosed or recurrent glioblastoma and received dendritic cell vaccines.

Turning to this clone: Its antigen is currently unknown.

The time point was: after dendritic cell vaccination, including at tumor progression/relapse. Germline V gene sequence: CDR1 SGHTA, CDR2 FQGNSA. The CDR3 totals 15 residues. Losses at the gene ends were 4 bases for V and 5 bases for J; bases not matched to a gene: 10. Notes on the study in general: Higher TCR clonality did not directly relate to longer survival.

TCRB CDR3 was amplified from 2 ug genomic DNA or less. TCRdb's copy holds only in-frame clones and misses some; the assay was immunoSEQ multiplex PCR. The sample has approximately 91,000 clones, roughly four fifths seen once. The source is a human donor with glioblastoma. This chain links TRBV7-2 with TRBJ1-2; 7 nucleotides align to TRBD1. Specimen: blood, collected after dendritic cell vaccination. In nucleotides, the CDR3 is TGTGCCAGCAGCTCAGGCAACCGGGACAGTTATGGCTACACCTTC. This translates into CASSSGNRDSYGYTF.